In its sample, the clone carrying this T cell receptor beta chain was seen once. This entry is derived from a study of shared clonotypes between healthy human individuals. The table came from immunoSEQ multiplex PCR; TCRdb's copy has only in-frame clones and leaves some out. The sample has over a million clones; about four fifths are singletons. Sequencing used memory CD4+ T cells from PBMCs. Described subset: CD45RA-negative fraction. The receptor was derived from a man aged 18 to 30 in good health. Some clones in this sample may be carry-over from other donors' samples.

This CDR3 reads CASRRTGQQETQYF. The CDR3 nucleotides are TGTGCCAGTAGGAGAACGGGACAGCAAGAGACCCAGTACTTC. The chain carries TRBV19 and TRBJ2-5; 7 nucleotides agree with TRBD1. The CDR3 has 14 residues. Germline CDR1 reads LNHDA; CDR2 reads SQIVND (reference sequence). Trimming removed 6 bases from V and 2 bases from J; junction bases left unmatched: 6.